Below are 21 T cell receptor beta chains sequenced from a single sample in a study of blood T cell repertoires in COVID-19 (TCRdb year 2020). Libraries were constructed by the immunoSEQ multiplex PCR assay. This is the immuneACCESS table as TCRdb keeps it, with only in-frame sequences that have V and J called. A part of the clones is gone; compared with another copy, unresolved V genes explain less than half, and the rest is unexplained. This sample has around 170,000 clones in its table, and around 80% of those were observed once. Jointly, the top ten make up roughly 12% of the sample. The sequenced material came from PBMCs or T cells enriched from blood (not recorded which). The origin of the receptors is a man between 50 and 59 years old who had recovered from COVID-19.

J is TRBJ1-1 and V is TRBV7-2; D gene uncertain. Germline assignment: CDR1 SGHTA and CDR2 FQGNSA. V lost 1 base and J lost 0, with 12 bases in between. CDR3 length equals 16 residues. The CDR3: CASSLGTGFMNTEAFF. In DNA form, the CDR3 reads TGTGCCAGCAGCTTAGGGACGGGGTTTATGAACACTGAAGCTTTCTTT.

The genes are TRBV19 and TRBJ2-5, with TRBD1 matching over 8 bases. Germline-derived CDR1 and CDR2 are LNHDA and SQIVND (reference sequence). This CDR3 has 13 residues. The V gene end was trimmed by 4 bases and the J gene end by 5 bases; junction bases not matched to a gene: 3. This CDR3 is CASSRTGIETQYF. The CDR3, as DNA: TGTGCCAGTAGTAGGACAGGGATCGAGACCCAGTACTTC.

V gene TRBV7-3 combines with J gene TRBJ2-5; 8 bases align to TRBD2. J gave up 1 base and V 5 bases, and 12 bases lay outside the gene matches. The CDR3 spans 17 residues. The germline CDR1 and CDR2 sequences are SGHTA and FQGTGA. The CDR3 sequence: CASSRSGGRPSQETQYF. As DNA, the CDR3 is TGTGCCAGCAGCCGTTCGGGGGGGAGGCCCAGCCAAGAGACCCAGTACTTC.

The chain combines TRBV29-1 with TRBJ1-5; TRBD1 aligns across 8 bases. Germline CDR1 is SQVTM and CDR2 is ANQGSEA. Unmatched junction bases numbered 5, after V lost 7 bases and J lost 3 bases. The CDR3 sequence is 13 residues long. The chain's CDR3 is CSAQTGANQPQHF. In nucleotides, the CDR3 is TGCAGCGCCCAGACAGGGGCCAATCAGCCCCAGCATTTT.

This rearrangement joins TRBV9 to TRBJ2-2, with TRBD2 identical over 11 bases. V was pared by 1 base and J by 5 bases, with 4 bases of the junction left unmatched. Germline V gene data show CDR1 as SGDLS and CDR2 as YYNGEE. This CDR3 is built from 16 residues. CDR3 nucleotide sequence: TGTGCCAGCAGCGTAACTAGCGGGGGCGCAACCGGGGAGCTGTTTTTT. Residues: CASSVTSGGATGELFF. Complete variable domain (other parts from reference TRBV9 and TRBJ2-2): DSGVTQTPKHLITATGQRVTLRCSPRSGDLSVYWYQQSLDQGLQFLIQYYNGEERAKGNILERFSAQQFPDLHSELNLSSLELGDSALYFCASSVTSGGATGELFFGEGSRLTVL.

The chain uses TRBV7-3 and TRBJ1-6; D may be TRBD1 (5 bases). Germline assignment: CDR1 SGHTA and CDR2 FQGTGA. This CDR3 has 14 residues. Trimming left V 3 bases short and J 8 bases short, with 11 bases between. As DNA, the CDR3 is TGTGCCAGCAGCTTCAAGGGGTCGGATTCACCCCTCCACTTT. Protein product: CASSFKGSDSPLHF. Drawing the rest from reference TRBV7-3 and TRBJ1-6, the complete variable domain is GAGVSQTPSNKVTEKGKYVELRCDPISGHTALYWYRQSLGQGPEFLIYFQGTGAADDSGLPNDRFFAVRPEGSVSTLKIQRTERGDSAVYLCASSFKGSDSPLHFGNGTRLTVT.

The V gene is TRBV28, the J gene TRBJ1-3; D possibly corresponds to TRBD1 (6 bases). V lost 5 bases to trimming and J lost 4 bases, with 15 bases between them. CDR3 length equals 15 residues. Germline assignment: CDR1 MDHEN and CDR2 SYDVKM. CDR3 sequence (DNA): TGTGCCAGCAGTCCCCTCCGGACAGTAGGAAACACCATATATTTT. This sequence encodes CASSPLRTVGNTIYF.

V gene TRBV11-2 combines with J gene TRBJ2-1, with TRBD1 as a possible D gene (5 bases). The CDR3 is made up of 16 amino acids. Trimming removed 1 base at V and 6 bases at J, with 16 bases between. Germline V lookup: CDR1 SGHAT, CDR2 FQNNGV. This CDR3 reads CASSLAQGVPCNEQFF. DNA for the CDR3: TGTGCCAGCAGCTTAGCTCAGGGCGTCCCCTGCAATGAGCAGTTCTTC. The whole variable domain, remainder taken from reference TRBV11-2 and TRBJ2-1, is EAGVAQSPRYKIIEKRQSVAFWCNPISGHATLYWYQQILGQGPKLLIQFQNNGVVDDSQLPKDRFSAERLKGVDSTLKIQPAKLEDSAVYLCASSLAQGVPCNEQFFGPGTRLTVL.

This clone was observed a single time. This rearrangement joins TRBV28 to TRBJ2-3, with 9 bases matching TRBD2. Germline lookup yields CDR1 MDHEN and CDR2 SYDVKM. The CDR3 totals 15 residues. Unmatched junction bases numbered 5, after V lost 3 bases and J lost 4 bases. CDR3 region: CASSFFSGGADTQYF. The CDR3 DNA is TGTGCCAGCAGTTTTTTTAGCGGGGGTGCAGATACGCAGTATTTT. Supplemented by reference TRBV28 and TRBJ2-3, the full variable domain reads DVKVTQSSRYLVKRTGEKVFLECVQDMDHENMFWYRQDPGLGLRLIYFSYDVKMKEKGDIPEGYSVSREKKERFSLILESASTNQTSMYLCASSFFSGGADTQYFGPGTRLTVL.

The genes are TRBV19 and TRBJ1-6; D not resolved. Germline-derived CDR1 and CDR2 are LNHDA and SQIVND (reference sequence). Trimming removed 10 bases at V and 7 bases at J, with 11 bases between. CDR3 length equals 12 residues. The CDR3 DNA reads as TGTGCCACAGGCCGGGAAAATTCACCCCTCCACTTT. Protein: CATGRENSPLHF. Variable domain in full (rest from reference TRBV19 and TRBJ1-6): DGGITQSPKYLFRKEGQNVTLSCEQNLNHDAMYWYRQDPGQGLRLIYYSQIVNDFQKGDIAEGYSVSREKKESFPLTVTSAQKNPTAFYLCATGRENSPLHFGNGTRLTVT.

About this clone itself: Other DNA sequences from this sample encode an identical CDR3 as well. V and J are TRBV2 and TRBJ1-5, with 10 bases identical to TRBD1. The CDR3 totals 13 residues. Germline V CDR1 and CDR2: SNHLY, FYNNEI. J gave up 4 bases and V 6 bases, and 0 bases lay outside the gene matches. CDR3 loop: CASRGQGNQPQHF. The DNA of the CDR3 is TGTGCCAGCAGGGGACAGGGGAATCAGCCCCAGCATTTT.

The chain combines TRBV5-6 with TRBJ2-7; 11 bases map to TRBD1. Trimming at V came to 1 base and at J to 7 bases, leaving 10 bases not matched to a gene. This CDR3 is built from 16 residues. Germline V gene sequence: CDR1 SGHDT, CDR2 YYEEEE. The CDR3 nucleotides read TGTGCCAGCAGCTTGCCAGGACAGGGGGCAAGGGGGGAGCAGTACTTC. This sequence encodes CASSLPGQGARGEQYF.

CDR3: CASRLTGGDTEAFF. Here the CDR3 DNA reads TGTGCCAGCAGACTCACAGGGGGGGACACTGAAGCTTTCTTT. This rearrangement joins TRBV7-2 to TRBJ1-1, with TRBD1 matching over 8 bases. The trim removed 6 bases at V and 3 bases at J, leaving 6 bases unmatched. This CDR3 comprises 14 residues. Germline V gene data show CDR1 as SGHTA and CDR2 as FQGNSA.

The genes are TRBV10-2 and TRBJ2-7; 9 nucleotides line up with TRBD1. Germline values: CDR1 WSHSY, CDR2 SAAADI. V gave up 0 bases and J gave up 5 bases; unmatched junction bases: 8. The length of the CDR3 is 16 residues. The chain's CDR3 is CASSESWDRVRDEQYF. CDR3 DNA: TGCGCCAGCAGTGAGTCTTGGGACAGGGTTAGGGACGAGCAGTACTTC.

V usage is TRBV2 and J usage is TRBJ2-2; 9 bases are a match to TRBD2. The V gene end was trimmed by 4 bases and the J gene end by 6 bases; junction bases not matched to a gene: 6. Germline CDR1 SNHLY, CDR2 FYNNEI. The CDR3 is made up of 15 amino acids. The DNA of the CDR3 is TGTGCCAGCAGTGTCCAGCGGGGGGCCGCCGGGGAGCTGTTTTTT. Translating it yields CASSVQRGAAGELFF.

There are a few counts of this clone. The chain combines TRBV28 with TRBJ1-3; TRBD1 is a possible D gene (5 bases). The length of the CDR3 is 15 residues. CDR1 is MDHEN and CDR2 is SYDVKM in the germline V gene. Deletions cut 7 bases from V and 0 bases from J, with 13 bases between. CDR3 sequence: CASTSDTSSGNTIYF. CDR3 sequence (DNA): TGTGCCAGCACCTCGGACACGAGCTCTGGAAACACCATATATTTT.

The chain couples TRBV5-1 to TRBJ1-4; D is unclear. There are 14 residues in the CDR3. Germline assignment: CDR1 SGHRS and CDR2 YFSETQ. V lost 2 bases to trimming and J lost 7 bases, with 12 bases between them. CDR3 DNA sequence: TGCGCCAGCAGCTTTACACCCTTTGGTGAAAAACTGTTTTTT. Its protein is CASSFTPFGEKLFF.

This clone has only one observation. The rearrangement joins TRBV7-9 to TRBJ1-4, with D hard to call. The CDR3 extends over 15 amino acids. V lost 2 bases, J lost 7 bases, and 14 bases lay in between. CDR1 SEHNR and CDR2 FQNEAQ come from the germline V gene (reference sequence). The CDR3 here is CASSLLVESGEKLFF. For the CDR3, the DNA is TGTGCCAGCAGCTTACTGGTCGAATCGGGTGAAAAACTGTTTTTT.

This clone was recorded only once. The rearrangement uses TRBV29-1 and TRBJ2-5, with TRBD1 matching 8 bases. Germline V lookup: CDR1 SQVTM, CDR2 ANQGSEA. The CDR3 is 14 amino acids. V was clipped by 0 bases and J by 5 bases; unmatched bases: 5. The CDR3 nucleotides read TGCAGCGTTGAAGATCACAGGGGGTGGGAGACCCAGTACTTC. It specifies CSVEDHRGWETQYF. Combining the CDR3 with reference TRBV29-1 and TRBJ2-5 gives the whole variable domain SAVISQKPSRDICQRGTSLTIQCQVDSQVTMMFWYRQQPGQSLTLIATANQGSEATYESGFVIDKFPISRPNLTFSTLTVSNMSPEDSSIYLCSVEDHRGWETQYFGPGTRLLVL.

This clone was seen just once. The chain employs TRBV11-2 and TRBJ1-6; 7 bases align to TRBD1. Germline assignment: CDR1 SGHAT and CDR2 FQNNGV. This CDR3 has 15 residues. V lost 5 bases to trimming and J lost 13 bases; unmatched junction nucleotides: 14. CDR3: CASSGGQANFGPLHF. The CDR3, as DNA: TGTGCCAGCAGCGGCGGACAGGCGAATTTTGGGCCCCTCCACTTT.

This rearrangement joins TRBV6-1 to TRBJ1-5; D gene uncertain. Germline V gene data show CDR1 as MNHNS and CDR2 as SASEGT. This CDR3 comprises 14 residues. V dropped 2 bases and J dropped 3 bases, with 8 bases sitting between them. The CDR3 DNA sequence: TGTGCCAGCAGTGAATGGGCAGACAATCAGCCCCAGCATTTT. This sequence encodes CASSEWADNQPQHF.